This TCR beta chain was documented in a study of cytomegalovirus exposure and HLA in healthy donors. The primer mix had 60 Vbeta and 13 Jbeta primers. Libraries were prepared by immunoSEQ multiplex PCR; TCRdb keeps only in-frame clonotypes and omits some of them. The table lists some 54,000 clones, 80% of them singletons, with around 6% in the top ten. The sample consisted of PBMCs. The clonotype was recovered from a male donor in good health and CMV-seronegative.

CDR3 residues: CASSPRTGSYEQYF. DNA for the CDR3: TGTGCCAGCAGCCCCCGGACAGGATCCTACGAGCAGTACTTC. V usage is TRBV5-4 and J usage is TRBJ2-7; 7 bases are shared with TRBD1. Germline V gene sequence: CDR1 SGHNT, CDR2 YYREEE (reference sequence). The CDR3 spans 14 residues. V was clipped by 4 bases and J by 1 base; unmatched bases: 5.